This T cell receptor beta chain was sequenced in a study of blood T cell repertoires in COVID-19. Study as a whole: Nucleic acid was either cDNA or gDNA, and it came from T cells, B-cell-depleted T cells, or PBMCs.

V lost 6 bases, J lost 3 bases, and 11 bases lay in between. CDR1 is MDHEN and CDR2 is SYDVKM in the germline V gene. This CDR3 region has 13 residues. Methods used by the authors: Quantification of nucleated cells was approximated via reference gene primer amplification. Clones were sequenced by immunoSEQ multiplex PCR, and TCRdb holds only the in-frame ones, with some missing. That table furnishes V, J and clone size, whereas the DNA furnished D and trimming. The sample includes 290,000 or so clones, around nine tenths of them seen just once. This sequence was found in a man in his 70s with acute or convalescent COVID-19. Sequenced material: peripheral blood. The V call is TRBV28, the J call TRBJ1-2; D may be TRBD1 (6 bases). The CDR3 nucleotides read TGTGCCAGCAGATTCAAGGGGGACTATGGCTACACCTTC. This encodes CASRFKGDYGYTF.